This T cell receptor beta chain was recorded in a study of cytomegalovirus exposure and HLA in healthy donors. Study outcomes and limitations: TCR beta V- and J-gene trimming was later associated with a missense DCLRE1C variant. Among the most significant clusters, several appeared linked to common viral pathogens in a later analysis. A later analysis linked around 15,000 TCR beta sequences to HLA alleles at 0.05 false discovery rate.

The germline CDR1 and CDR2 sequences are LNHDA and SQIVND (reference sequence). The CDR3 is made up of 16 amino acids. Losses at the gene ends were 4 bases for V and 1 base for J; bases not matched to a gene: 5. In the case of this clone: Its antigen is still unknown.

The study ran its PCR with 60 Vbeta and 13 Jbeta primers. The method was immunoSEQ multiplex PCR; TCRdb's version includes in-frame clones alone and lacks a portion of them. The sample consists of under 150,000 clones, 76% of them appearing once. The V gene is TRBV19, the J gene TRBJ1-2, with TRBD1 matching over 11 bases. The sequence was obtained from a female donor in good health and CMV-seropositive. Material for sequencing was PBMCs. The CDR3 coding sequence is TGTGCCAGTAGTACACGGACAGGGGGCATTAACTATGGCTACACCTTC. Translating it yields CASSTRTGGINYGYTF.